These T cell receptor beta chains were read from a single sample in a study of blood T cell repertoires in COVID-19. TCRdb keeps only in-frame clones here, not all; method: immunoSEQ multiplex PCR. The sample lists about 440,000 clones; around 89% were seen once. Sequencing was done on a sample of peripheral blood. Source of these receptors: a woman in her 30s with acute or convalescent COVID-19. Both conserved end residues are part of each CDR3.

>TRBV6-2/TRBV6-3
CASSYSIGTAWETQYF
>TRBV28
CASSLYWRGSGETQYF
>TRBV10-1
CASILNRATEQFF
>TRBV10-3
CAIRQGGSNQPQHF
>TRBV3-1/TRBV3-2
CASSHRDRVHEQYF
>TRBV4-1
CASSQGLAGGKAYEQYF
>TRBV20-1
CSASLGTATAQYF
>TRBV28
CASMADRYNEQFF
>TRBV18
CASSQWGPGELFF
>TRBV5-5
CASSLGQGINTGELFF
>TRBV19
CASSIGLIAEANTGELFF
>TRBV4-1
CASSQSTGNYEQYF
>TRBV12-3/TRBV12-4
CASSESFKNIQYF
>TRBV27
CASSSGGGGPYGEQYF
>TRBV6-2/TRBV6-3
CASSYGATDYEQYF
>TRBV28
CASSLTGTGNGYTF
>TRBV5-6
CASSLAPTAEQYF
>TRBV2
CASSPSELTGGNEQFF
>TRBV7-9
CASSNGGNTEAFF
>TRBV10-3
CAISEDRDNQPQHF
>TRBV7-7
CASSPQGTGGGQFF
>TRBV6-5
CASSYGQTYEQYF
>TRBV6-5
CASSSFSDRGDQPQHF
>TRBV5-1
CASSLGTAATNEKLFF